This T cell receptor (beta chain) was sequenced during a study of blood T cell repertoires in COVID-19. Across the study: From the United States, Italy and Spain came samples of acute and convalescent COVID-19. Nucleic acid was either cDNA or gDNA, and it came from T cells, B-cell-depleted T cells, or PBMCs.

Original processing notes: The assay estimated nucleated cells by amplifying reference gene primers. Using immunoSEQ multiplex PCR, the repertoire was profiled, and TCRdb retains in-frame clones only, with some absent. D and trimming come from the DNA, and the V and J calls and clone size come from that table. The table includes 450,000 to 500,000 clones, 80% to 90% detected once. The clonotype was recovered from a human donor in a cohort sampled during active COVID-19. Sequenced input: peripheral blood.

For the CDR3, the DNA is TGTGCCAGCAGGCAGACAGGGAATTCACAGCATTTT. Translation: CASRQTGNSQHF. This chain uses TRBV28 with TRBJ1-5; 7 positions match TRBD1. This CDR3 is 12 amino acids long. Germline V gives CDR1 MDHEN, CDR2 SYDVKM. Germline trimming cut 6 bases from V and 13 bases from J; bases unmatched to any gene: 9. Looking up the rest from reference TRBV28 and TRBJ1-5 gives the full variable domain: DVKVTQSSRYLVKRTGEKVFLECVQDMDHENMFWYRQDPGLGLRLIYFSYDVKMKEKGDIPEGYSVSREKKERFSLILESASTNQTSMYLCASRQTGNSQHFGDGTRLSIL.